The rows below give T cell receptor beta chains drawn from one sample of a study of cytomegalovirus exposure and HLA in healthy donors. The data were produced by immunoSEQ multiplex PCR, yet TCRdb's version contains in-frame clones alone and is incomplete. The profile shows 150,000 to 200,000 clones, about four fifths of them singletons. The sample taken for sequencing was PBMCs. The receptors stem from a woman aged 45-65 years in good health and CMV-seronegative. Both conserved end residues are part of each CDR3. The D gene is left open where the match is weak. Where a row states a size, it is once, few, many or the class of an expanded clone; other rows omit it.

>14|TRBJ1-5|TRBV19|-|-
CASSLQGEDQPQHF
TGTGCCAGTAGTCTACAGGGTGAGGATCAGCCCCAGCATTTT
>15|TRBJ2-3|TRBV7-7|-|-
CASSQGSGSTDTQYF
TGTGCTAGCAGCCAAGGAAGCGGGAGCACAGATACGCAGTATTTT
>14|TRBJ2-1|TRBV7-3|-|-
CASSPEAGIHEQFF
TGTGCCAGCAGCCCAGAAGCGGGCATCCATGAGCAGTTCTTC
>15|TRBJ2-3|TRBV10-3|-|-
CAILGGHASTDTQYF
TGTGCCATCCTAGGCGGACACGCTAGCACAGATACGCAGTATTTT
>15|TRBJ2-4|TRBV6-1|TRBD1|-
CASSQGQGAKNIQYF
TGTGCCAGCAGCCAGGGACAGGGGGCCAAAAACATTCAGTACTTC
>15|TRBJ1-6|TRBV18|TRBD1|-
CASSPDRAYNSPLHF
TGTGCCAGCTCACCGGACAGGGCCTATAATTCACCCCTCCACTTT
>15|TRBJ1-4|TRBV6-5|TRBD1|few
CASSYRDRRGEKLFF
TGTGCCAGCAGTTACCGGGACAGGAGAGGGGAAAAACTGTTTTTT
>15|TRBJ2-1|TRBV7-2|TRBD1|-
CASSSGTADYNEQFF
TGTGCCAGCAGCTCCGGGACAGCAGACTACAATGAGCAGTTCTTC
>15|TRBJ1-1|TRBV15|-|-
CATSRGSGVNTEAFF
TGTGCCACCAGCAGAGGATCAGGGGTGAACACTGAAGCTTTCTTT
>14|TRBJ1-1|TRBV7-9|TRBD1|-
CASSPTGLNTEAFF
TGTGCCAGCAGCCCGACAGGGTTGAACACTGAAGCTTTCTTT
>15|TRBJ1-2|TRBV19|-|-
CASSERPGSGHGYTF
TGTGCCAGTAGTGAAAGACCGGGATCCGGGCATGGCTACACCTTC
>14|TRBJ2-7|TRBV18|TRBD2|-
CASSPGGGPYEQYF
TGTGCCAGCTCACCAGGGGGAGGGCCGTACGAGCAGTACTTC
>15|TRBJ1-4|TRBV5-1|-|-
CASSSSGFTNEKLFF
TGCGCCAGCAGCTCCTCAGGGTTCACTAATGAAAAACTGTTTTTT
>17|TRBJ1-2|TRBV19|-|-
CASSSGGAGALPYGYTF
TGTGCCAGTAGTTCTGGGGGGGCGGGAGCCCTCCCCTATGGCTACACCTTC
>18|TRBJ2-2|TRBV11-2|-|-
CASSSLRADSQNTGELFF
TGTGCCAGCAGCTCCCTGCGGGCGGACAGCCAAAACACCGGGGAGCTGTTTTTT